This T cell receptor (beta chain) was retrieved from a study of identifying expanded T cells in peripheral blood. Study conclusions and caveats: Technical replicates showed 0.9 to 1.5 changed clones; two weeks 15 to 20; four weeks 19. Approximately two-week clone count variance significantly increased as total template count grew.

V lost 6 bases and J lost 2, with 11 bases in between. The V gene's germline CDR1 is MDHEN and CDR2 SYDVKM. The CDR3 is 13 residues long. Repertoires were generated with immunoSEQ multiplex PCR, while TCRdb's copy carries only in-frame clones and drops some. In the table there are approximately 97,000 clones, about 91% of which are singletons. Note on this clone: Its specificity is unknown.

During the collection period, no donor immune events like infections were recorded. Sequenced sample: blood. The chain joins TRBV28 to TRBJ2-7, with D unclear. The TCR comes from a person between 18 and 75 years old in good health. The CDR3: CASSPIVPYEQYF. The DNA of the CDR3 is TGTGCCAGCAGCCCCATCGTCCCCTACGAGCAGTACTTC.